What follows describes a single T cell receptor (beta chain). Sequencing used immunoSEQ multiplex PCR; TCRdb keeps in-frame clones, though not all of them. Of around 260,000 clones listed, around four fifths are singletons. The CDR3 is made up of 15 amino acids. Trimming stripped 3 bases from V and 3 bases from J, with 13 bases between. Germline V lookup: CDR1 SEHNR, CDR2 FQNEAQ (reference sequence). The data originate from a study of blood T cell repertoires in COVID-19. The origin of this receptor is a man aged 55 to 70 with acute or convalescent COVID-19. J is TRBJ2-3 and V is TRBV7-9, with D perhaps matching TRBD1 (5 bases). The sample consisted of peripheral blood. CDR3 loop: CASSFRQGGTDTQYF. The CDR3 DNA sequence: TGTGCCAGCAGCTTCAGGCAGGGTGGGACAGATACGCAGTATTTT.